One and the same sample provided the 32 T cell receptor beta chains below, sequenced in a study of OX40 agonist ivuxolimab in advanced cancers. Profiled with immunoSEQ multiplex PCR; TCRdb holds only in-frame clones, not every one. The sample includes about 73,000 clones, 85% to 90% of them seen just once. The sequencing used CD4+ or CD8+ T cells sorted from blood, collected in a trial of the OX40 agonist ivuxolimab. These receptors came from an adult with an advanced solid tumor such as melanoma, head and neck, liver or kidney cancer.

This chain joins TRBV7-2 and TRBJ2-3; D might be TRBD1 (5 bases). Germline CDR1 and CDR2: SGHTA and FQGNSA. The CDR3 extends over 17 amino acids. The V end lost 3 bases, the J end lost 3 bases, and 19 bases lay between the germline ends. The CDR3 reads CASSLGQGRSLTDTQYF. The CDR3 DNA reads TGTGCCAGCAGCTTGGGCCAGGGAAGGTCACTGACAGATACGCAGTATTTT.

The rearrangement joins TRBV7-2 to TRBJ1-3; D is unclear. V lost 4 bases, J lost 0 bases, and 19 bases lay in between. Looked up from germline, CDR1 is SGHTA and CDR2 is FQGNSA. The CDR3 has 18 residues. The CDR3: CASSSKRPVVFSGNTIYF. The CDR3 nucleotides read TGTGCCAGCAGCTCAAAGAGGCCGGTAGTTTTCTCTGGAAACACCATATATTTT. Supplemented by reference TRBV7-2 and TRBJ1-3, the full variable domain reads GAGVSQSPSNKVTEKGKDVELRCDPISGHTALYWYRQSLGQGLEFLIYFQGNSAPDKSGLPSDRFSAERTGGSVSTLTIQRTQQEDSAVYLCASSSKRPVVFSGNTIYFGEGSWLTVV.

This clone has only a few counts. CDR3 loop: CASSYFGQNTEAFF. The CDR3, as DNA: TGTGCCAGCAGTTACTTTGGACAGAACACTGAAGCTTTCTTT. The chain employs TRBV6-6 and TRBJ1-1; D is possibly TRBD1 (5 bases). The CDR3 runs 14 residues. The germline V and J ends were trimmed by 1 base and 1 base, with 7 bases remaining between them. CDR1 MNHNY and CDR2 SVGAGI come from the germline V gene (reference sequence).

This sequence joins TRBV6-5 and TRBJ2-3, with 9 bases aligning to TRBD1. Germline V gives CDR1 MNHEY, CDR2 SVGAGI. CDR3 size: 15 residues. J lost 2 bases, V lost 4 bases, and 4 bases had no gene match. The CDR3 nucleotides are TGTGCCAGCAGTTCCGGGGACAGGGACACAGATACGCAGTATTTT. It encodes CASSSGDRDTDTQYF.

The J gene is TRBJ1-5, the V gene TRBV7-8; 8 bases agree with TRBD1. With V trimmed by 7 bases and J by 2 bases, 4 bases remained unmatched. In germline, CDR1 is SGHVS, CDR2 FQNEAQ. This CDR3 region has 14 residues. CDR3 loop: CASKKTGGNQPQHF. The CDR3 region has the DNA TGTGCCAGCAAAAAGACAGGGGGCAATCAGCCCCAGCATTTT.

The chain couples TRBV9 to TRBJ2-1; 7 nucleotides align to TRBD2. The germline CDR1 and CDR2 sequences are SGDLS and YYNGEE. There are 15 residues in the CDR3. Losses at the gene ends were 3 bases for V and 4 bases for J; bases not matched to a gene: 7. The CDR3, as DNA: TGTGCCAGCAGCGGTTCTAGCGGAGTTTACAATGAGCAGTTCTTC. This translates into CASSGSSGVYNEQFF. The variable domain in full, with the rest retrieved from reference TRBV9 and TRBJ2-1, is DSGVTQTPKHLITATGQRVTLRCSPRSGDLSVYWYQQSLDQGLQFLIQYYNGEERAKGNILERFSAQQFPDLHSELNLSSLELGDSALYFCASSGSSGVYNEQFFGPGTRLTVL.

This CDR3 reads CASSLGASTDTQYF. In DNA, the CDR3 is TGCGCCAGCAGCTTGGGGGCTAGCACAGATACGCAGTATTTT. This chain connects TRBV5-1 to TRBJ2-3; D is uncertain. Germline assignment: CDR1 SGHRS and CDR2 YFSETQ. The CDR3 is made up of 14 amino acids. Trimming shortened V by 0 bases and J by 0 bases, and 5 bases separated the two germline ends.

The chain carries TRBV28 and TRBJ1-5; possibly TRBD1 for D (6 bases). Germline CDR1 is MDHEN and CDR2 is SYDVKM. The CDR3 consists of 15 residues. V lost 6 bases to trimming and J lost 6 bases, with 18 bases between them. CDR3 bases: TGTGCCAGCAGCTGGGGGGCCCTACTCATTCAGCCCCAGCATTTT. Translating it yields CASSWGALLIQPQHF. The full variable domain, with the rest looked up from reference TRBV28 and TRBJ1-5, is DVKVTQSSRYLVKRTGEKVFLECVQDMDHENMFWYRQDPGLGLRLIYFSYDVKMKEKGDIPEGYSVSREKKERFSLILESASTNQTSMYLCASSWGALLIQPQHFGDGTRLSIL.

The gene calls are TRBV7-8 and TRBJ2-7; D ambiguous. Germline assignment: CDR1 SGHVS and CDR2 FQNEAQ. Trimming stripped 2 bases from V and 1 base from J, with 15 bases between. CDR3 length: 16 residues. CDR3 DNA: TGTGCCAGCAGCTTAAGTTCGGCCGCGACTTCCTACGAGCAGTACTTC. Translated: CASSLSSAATSYEQYF.

The rearrangement uses TRBV29-1 and TRBJ2-1, with 12 bases aligning to TRBD2. The CDR3 spans 14 residues. CDR1 SQVTM and CDR2 ANQGSEA come from the germline V gene. V was pared by 8 bases and J by 9 bases, with 11 bases of the junction left unmatched. DNA for the CDR3: TGCAGCCTCAGGGAGCTAGCGGGGGGGAGTGAGCAGTTCTTC. This translates into CSLRELAGGSEQFF.

The chain couples TRBV5-1 to TRBJ1-5; no reliable D call. The CDR3 is made up of 13 amino acids. CDR1 SGHRS and CDR2 YFSETQ come from the germline V gene. V was pared by 0 bases and J by 2 bases, with 3 bases between. The CDR3 DNA is TGCGCCAGCAGCTTGGCAGGCAATCAGCCCCAGCATTTT. Protein product: CASSLAGNQPQHF.

The chain combines TRBV18 with TRBJ2-5, with 9 bases lining up with TRBD1. CDR3 length equals 17 residues. Germline assignment: CDR1 KGHSH and CDR2 LQKENI. J was trimmed by 0 bases and V by 3 bases; bases with no gene match: 8. The CDR3 protein is CASSPSGGDRDQETQYF. CDR3 coding DNA: TGTGCCAGCTCACCGTCTGGTGGGGACAGGGACCAAGAGACCCAGTACTTC. Full variable domain (missing parts from reference TRBV18 and TRBJ2-5): NAGVMQNPRHLVRRRGQEARLRCSPMKGHSHVYWYRQLPEEGLKFMVYLQKENIIDESGMPKERFSAEFPKEGPSILRIQQVVRGDSAAYFCASSPSGGDRDQETQYFGPGTRLLVL.

This chain joins TRBV29-1 and TRBJ1-1, with TRBD1 matching over 9 bases. The ends lost 6 bases at V and 8 bases at J; junction bases unmatched: 7. Germline V lookup: CDR1 SQVTM, CDR2 ANQGSEA. This CDR3 contains 12 residues. CDR3 sequence: CSVEGQGYEAFF. The CDR3 coding sequence is TGCAGCGTGGAGGGACAGGGATACGAAGCTTTCTTT.

V is TRBV7-2 and J is TRBJ2-1, with 10 nucleotides matching TRBD2. There are 15 residues in the CDR3. Germline CDR1 and CDR2: SGHTA and FQGNSA. V lost 5 bases to trimming and J lost 7 bases; unmatched junction nucleotides: 8. The CDR3 DNA reads TGTGCCAGCAGCCCTAGCGGGGGCATTAGGAATGAGCAGTTCTTC. Translation gives CASSPSGGIRNEQFF.

The chain uses TRBV19 and TRBJ2-1; the match to TRBD2 covers 8 bases. V was pared by 5 bases and J by 2 bases, with 8 bases of the junction left unmatched. Germline V gene data show CDR1 as LNHDA and CDR2 as SQIVND (reference sequence). There are 16 residues in the CDR3. The CDR3 loop is CASSLSVSGAYNEQFF. The CDR3 coding sequence is TGTGCCAGTAGTTTGTCAGTTAGCGGGGCCTACAATGAGCAGTTCTTC.

The gene calls are TRBV30 and TRBJ2-5; the match to TRBD1 covers 7 bases. CDR3 length: 13 amino acids. Per germline, CDR1 GTSNPN and CDR2 SVGIG (reference sequence). The J segment lost 3 bases and the V segment lost 4 bases, leaving 5 bases of the junction unmatched. CDR3 region: CAWTPGTEETQYF. In nucleotides, the CDR3 is TGTGCCTGGACCCCCGGGACAGAAGAGACCCAGTACTTC.

The chain recombines TRBV28 with TRBJ1-6, with TRBD1 matching over 8 bases. Germline V gives CDR1 MDHEN, CDR2 SYDVKM. Germline trimming cut 5 bases from V and 3 bases from J; bases unmatched to any gene: 3. This CDR3 spans 15 amino acids. The CDR3 loop reads CASSPDRDYNSPLHF. CDR3 bases: TGTGCCAGCAGTCCGGACAGGGACTATAATTCACCCCTCCACTTT.

This clone has a handful of counts. J is TRBJ1-2 and V is TRBV25-1; 9 nucleotides line up with TRBD1. The CDR3 is 15 residues long. With V trimmed by 8 bases and J by 7 bases, 14 bases remained unmatched. Germline CDR1 and CDR2: MGHDK and SYGVNS. The CDR3 DNA sequence: TGTGCCAGCGGGACCCTGGACAGGGGCGGACGTGGCTACACCTTC. Protein: CASGTLDRGGRGYTF.

The chain joins TRBV30 to TRBJ1-5; no firm D call. This CDR3 has 13 residues. V lost 0 bases and J lost 3, with 6 bases in between. CDR1 and CDR2 (germline): GTSNPN, SVGIG (reference sequence). The CDR3 nucleotides are TGTGCCTGGAGTGTTGCTGACAATCAGCCCCAGCATTTT. Residues: CAWSVADNQPQHF.

The genes are TRBV19 and TRBJ2-7; TRBD1 agrees at 8 bases. In germline, CDR1 is LNHDA, CDR2 SQIVND (reference sequence). V shed 5 bases and J 0 bases; nucleotides not matched to a gene: 6. The CDR3 contains 15 residues. The CDR3 DNA sequence: TGTGCCAGTAGTCTGAGGACAGGGATCTCCTACGAGCAGTACTTC. This encodes CASSLRTGISYEQYF.

This clone was seen once. The chain joins TRBV7-6 to TRBJ2-5; possible D gene TRBD2, 5 bases. With 8 bases removed from V and 2 bases from J, the gap between germline ends came to 18 bases. Per the germline V gene, CDR1 is SGHVS and CDR2 is FNYEAQ. The CDR3 consists of 15 residues. The CDR3 protein is CASGLLGALQETQYF. The CDR3, as DNA: TGTGCCAGCGGACTCTTGGGCGCACTACAAGAGACCCAGTACTTC. Based on the CDR3 plus reference TRBV7-6 and TRBJ2-5, the full variable domain is GAGVSQSPRYKVTKRGQDVALRCDPISGHVSLYWYRQALGQGPEFLTYFNYEAQQDKSGLPNDRFSAERPEGSISTLTIQRTEQRDSAMYRCASGLLGALQETQYFGPGTRLLVL.

The chain employs TRBV5-4 and TRBJ1-6; D might be TRBD1 (6 bases). CDR3 size: 16 residues. Germline V CDR1 and CDR2: SGHNT, YYREEE (reference sequence). V was pared by 1 base and J by 6 bases, with 14 bases between. This CDR3 reads CASSLFRGAANSPLHF. CDR3 DNA sequence: TGTGCCAGCAGCTTGTTCAGGGGCGCCGCTAATTCACCCCTCCACTTT.

This clone was detected only a few times. The rearrangement links TRBV6-5 to TRBJ2-7, with 9 bases matching TRBD2. The germline V gene has CDR1 MNHEY and CDR2 SVGAGI. The CDR3 extends over 14 amino acids. Losses at the gene ends were 6 bases for V and 5 bases for J; bases not matched to a gene: 8. The CDR3 reads CASSSGLARHEQYF. The DNA of the CDR3 is TGTGCCAGCAGCTCGGGACTAGCCCGCCACGAGCAGTACTTC.

V usage is TRBV5-1 and J usage is TRBJ2-3; 11 bases map to TRBD2. Germline V gene lookup returns CDR1 SGHRS and CDR2 YFSETQ. The CDR3 extends over 16 amino acids. V shed 2 bases, J shed 2 bases, and the junction held 4 bases outside the gene matches. The CDR3 here is CASSLRLAGYTDTQYF. CDR3 nucleotides: TGCGCCAGCAGCTTAAGACTAGCGGGGTACACAGATACGCAGTATTTT.

The chain joins TRBV7-8 to TRBJ2-5, with 11 bases fitting TRBD1. V lost 3 bases and J lost 4; bases outside the gene matches: 4. The CDR3 spans 15 residues. The germline CDR1 and CDR2 sequences are SGHVS and FQNEAQ. The CDR3 nucleotides are TGTGCCAGCAGCTTTGGACAGGGGGCTGGAGAGACCCAGTACTTC. It encodes CASSFGQGAGETQYF.

The rearrangement links TRBV12-5 to TRBJ2-7; D possibly corresponds to TRBD1 (5 bases). The CDR3 consists of 11 residues. V dropped 3 bases and J dropped 6 bases, with 6 bases sitting between them. Germline V lookup: CDR1 LGHNT, CDR2 FRNRAP. The CDR3 reads CASGFGAEQYF. The CDR3 DNA follows: TGTGCTAGTGGTTTTGGGGCCGAGCAGTACTTC.

This chain uses TRBV4-3 with TRBJ2-5; D is unclear. Germline V gene data show CDR1 as LGHNA and CDR2 as YSLEER. This CDR3 is 15 amino acids long. With 0 bases removed from V and 6 bases from J, the gap between germline ends came to 14 bases. The CDR3 region has the DNA TGCGCCAGCAGCCAAGATGGAAGTAGCAGCCAGACCCAGTACTTC. Its translation is CASSQDGSSSQTQYF.

This chain joins TRBV5-8 and TRBJ2-5; 7 bases are a match to TRBD2. The J call may be in error: the DNA end matches TRBJ2-7 better. This CDR3 comprises 16 residues. Germline CDR1 is SGHTS and CDR2 is YDEGEE. The CDR3 protein is CASSQRRAGTSYEQYF. The CDR3 DNA reads TGTGCCAGCAGCCAGAGGCGAGCGGGGACGTCCTACGAGCAGTACTTC.

The chain recombines TRBV10-3 with TRBJ2-1; 9 bases agree with TRBD2. V dropped 4 bases and J dropped 9; count of bases not matched to a gene: 10. The CDR3 contains 15 residues. CDR1 and CDR2 from the germline V gene are ENHRY and SYGVKD. In DNA form, the CDR3 reads TGTGCCATCAGTGTACAGCGGGGGGAAAGCGGTGAGCAGTTCTTC. Translating gives CAISVQRGESGEQFF.

The chain carries TRBV27 and TRBJ1-5; D possibly corresponds to TRBD1 (6 bases). The CDR3 consists of 15 residues. Trimming shortened V by 3 bases and J by 4 bases, and 13 bases separated the two germline ends. In germline, CDR1 is MNHEY, CDR2 SMNVEV (reference sequence). CDR3 protein: CASSFTGMGNQPQHF. In DNA form, the CDR3 reads TGTGCCAGCAGTTTTACAGGGATGGGGAATCAGCCCCAGCATTTT.

V is TRBV29-1 and J is TRBJ2-2; 8 bases fit TRBD2. Germline trimming cut 5 bases from V and 7 bases from J; bases unmatched to any gene: 9. Per germline, CDR1 SQVTM and CDR2 ANQGSEA. The CDR3 spans 14 residues. In DNA form, the CDR3 reads TGCAGCGTTTCCCGGGGGGGGAGCTTCGGGGAGCTGTTTTTT. Protein: CSVSRGGSFGELFF.

The chain recombines TRBV5-1 with TRBJ1-2, with D possibly matching TRBD1 (6 bases). The germline gives CDR1 SGHRS, CDR2 YFSETQ. The CDR3 extends over 17 amino acids. V was clipped by 0 bases and J by 4 bases, with 19 bases between them. The CDR3 coding sequence is TGCGCCAGCAGCTTGGCCGCAGGGGCGACGCTTCCCTATGGCTACACCTTC. Translated: CASSLAAGATLPYGYTF.